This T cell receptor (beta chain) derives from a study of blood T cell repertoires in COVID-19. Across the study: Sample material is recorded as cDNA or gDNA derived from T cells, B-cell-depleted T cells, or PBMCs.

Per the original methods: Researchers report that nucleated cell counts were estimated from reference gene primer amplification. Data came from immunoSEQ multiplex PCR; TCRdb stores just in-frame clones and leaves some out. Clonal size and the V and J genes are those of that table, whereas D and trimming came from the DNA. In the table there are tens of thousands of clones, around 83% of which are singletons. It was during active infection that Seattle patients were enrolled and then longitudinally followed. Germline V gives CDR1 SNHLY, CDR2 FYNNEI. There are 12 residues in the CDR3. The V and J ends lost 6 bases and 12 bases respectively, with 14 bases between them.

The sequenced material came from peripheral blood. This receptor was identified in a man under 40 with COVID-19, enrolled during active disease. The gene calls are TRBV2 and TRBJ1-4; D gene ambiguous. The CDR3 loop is CASRLALAELFF. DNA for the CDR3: TGTGCCAGCAGATTAGCCCTCGCGGAACTGTTTTTT.